This is a list of T cell receptor beta chains from one sample in a study of T cell responses to AZD1222 COVID-19 vaccine. The protocol was immunoSEQ multiplex PCR, while the TCRdb copy is restricted to in-frame clones and leaves out a portion. The table has approximately 99,000 clones, approximately 89% seen once; the top ten hold about 3%. This specimen consisted of peripheral blood, obtained on day 0 of MenACWY control vaccination. The receptors come from an adult in good health. The conserved cysteine and the conserved F or W are not part of the CDR3 here. Size values are once, few and many counts, or a class for expanded clones, and some rows have none.

cdr3_aa	clone_size	v_call	j_call
ASSPSGVDTEAF	-	TRBV11-1	TRBJ1-1
ASSVADGSYGYT	-	TRBV19	TRBJ1-2
ASSPAGGANVLT	-	TRBV10-1	TRBJ2-6
ASSLESGRYEQY	-	TRBV11-2	TRBJ2-7
ASSREGLTEAF	medium-sized	TRBV3-1/TRBV3-2	TRBJ1-1
ASSLGNPGYNEKLF	-	TRBV5-4	TRBJ1-4
ASSYDRVGYT	-	TRBV7-9	TRBJ1-2
AISPPGKNTEAF	-	TRBV10-3	TRBJ1-1
ASSYSLGSNQPQH	-	TRBV6-5	TRBJ1-5
ASSYSKHYGYT	-	TRBV6-2/TRBV6-3	TRBJ1-2